This TCR beta chain was retrieved from a study of shared clonotypes between healthy human individuals. Study observations and caveats: A small donor pool kept down the genetic and exposure-history diversity that was represented. On the whole, naive subsets had larger estimated richness than memory subsets had.

Concerning this clone: Its target is unknown.

The study enrolled healthy HIV-negative adults without recent acute infections or vaccinations as donors. The protocol was immunoSEQ multiplex PCR, while the TCRdb copy is restricted to in-frame clones and leaves out a portion. The table records about 1.1 million clones, around three quarters of them present only once. Germline trimming cut 3 bases from V and 6 bases from J; bases unmatched to any gene: 13. The CDR3 is 16 amino acids. Germline V lookup: CDR1 SGHAT, CDR2 FQNNGV. The chain carries TRBV11-2 and TRBJ2-5; TRBD1 agrees at 7 bases. This sequence was found in a man aged 18 to 30 in good health. Some clones in this sample may be carry-over from other donors' samples. The sample taken for sequencing was memory CD4+ T cells from PBMCs. Subset of the sample: CD45RA-negative fraction. CDR3 coding DNA: TGTGCCAGCAGCTTCCGCCTGGGGACAGACCTAAAGACCCAGTACTTC. Encoded protein: CASSFRLGTDLKTQYF.